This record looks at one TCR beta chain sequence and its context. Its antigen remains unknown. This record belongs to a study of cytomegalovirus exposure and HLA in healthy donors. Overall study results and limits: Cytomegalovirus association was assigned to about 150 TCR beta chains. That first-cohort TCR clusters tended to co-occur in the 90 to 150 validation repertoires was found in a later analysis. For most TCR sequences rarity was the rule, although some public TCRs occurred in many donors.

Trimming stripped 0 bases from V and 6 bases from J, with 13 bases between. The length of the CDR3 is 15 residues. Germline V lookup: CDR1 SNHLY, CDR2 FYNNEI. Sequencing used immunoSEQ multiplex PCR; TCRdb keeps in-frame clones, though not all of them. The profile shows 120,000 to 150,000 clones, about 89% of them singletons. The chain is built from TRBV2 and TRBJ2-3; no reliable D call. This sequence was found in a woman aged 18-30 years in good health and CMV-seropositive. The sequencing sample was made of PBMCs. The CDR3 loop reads CASSEAGRPRDTQYF. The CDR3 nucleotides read TGTGCCAGCAGTGAAGCGGGCCGACCTCGGGATACGCAGTATTTT.